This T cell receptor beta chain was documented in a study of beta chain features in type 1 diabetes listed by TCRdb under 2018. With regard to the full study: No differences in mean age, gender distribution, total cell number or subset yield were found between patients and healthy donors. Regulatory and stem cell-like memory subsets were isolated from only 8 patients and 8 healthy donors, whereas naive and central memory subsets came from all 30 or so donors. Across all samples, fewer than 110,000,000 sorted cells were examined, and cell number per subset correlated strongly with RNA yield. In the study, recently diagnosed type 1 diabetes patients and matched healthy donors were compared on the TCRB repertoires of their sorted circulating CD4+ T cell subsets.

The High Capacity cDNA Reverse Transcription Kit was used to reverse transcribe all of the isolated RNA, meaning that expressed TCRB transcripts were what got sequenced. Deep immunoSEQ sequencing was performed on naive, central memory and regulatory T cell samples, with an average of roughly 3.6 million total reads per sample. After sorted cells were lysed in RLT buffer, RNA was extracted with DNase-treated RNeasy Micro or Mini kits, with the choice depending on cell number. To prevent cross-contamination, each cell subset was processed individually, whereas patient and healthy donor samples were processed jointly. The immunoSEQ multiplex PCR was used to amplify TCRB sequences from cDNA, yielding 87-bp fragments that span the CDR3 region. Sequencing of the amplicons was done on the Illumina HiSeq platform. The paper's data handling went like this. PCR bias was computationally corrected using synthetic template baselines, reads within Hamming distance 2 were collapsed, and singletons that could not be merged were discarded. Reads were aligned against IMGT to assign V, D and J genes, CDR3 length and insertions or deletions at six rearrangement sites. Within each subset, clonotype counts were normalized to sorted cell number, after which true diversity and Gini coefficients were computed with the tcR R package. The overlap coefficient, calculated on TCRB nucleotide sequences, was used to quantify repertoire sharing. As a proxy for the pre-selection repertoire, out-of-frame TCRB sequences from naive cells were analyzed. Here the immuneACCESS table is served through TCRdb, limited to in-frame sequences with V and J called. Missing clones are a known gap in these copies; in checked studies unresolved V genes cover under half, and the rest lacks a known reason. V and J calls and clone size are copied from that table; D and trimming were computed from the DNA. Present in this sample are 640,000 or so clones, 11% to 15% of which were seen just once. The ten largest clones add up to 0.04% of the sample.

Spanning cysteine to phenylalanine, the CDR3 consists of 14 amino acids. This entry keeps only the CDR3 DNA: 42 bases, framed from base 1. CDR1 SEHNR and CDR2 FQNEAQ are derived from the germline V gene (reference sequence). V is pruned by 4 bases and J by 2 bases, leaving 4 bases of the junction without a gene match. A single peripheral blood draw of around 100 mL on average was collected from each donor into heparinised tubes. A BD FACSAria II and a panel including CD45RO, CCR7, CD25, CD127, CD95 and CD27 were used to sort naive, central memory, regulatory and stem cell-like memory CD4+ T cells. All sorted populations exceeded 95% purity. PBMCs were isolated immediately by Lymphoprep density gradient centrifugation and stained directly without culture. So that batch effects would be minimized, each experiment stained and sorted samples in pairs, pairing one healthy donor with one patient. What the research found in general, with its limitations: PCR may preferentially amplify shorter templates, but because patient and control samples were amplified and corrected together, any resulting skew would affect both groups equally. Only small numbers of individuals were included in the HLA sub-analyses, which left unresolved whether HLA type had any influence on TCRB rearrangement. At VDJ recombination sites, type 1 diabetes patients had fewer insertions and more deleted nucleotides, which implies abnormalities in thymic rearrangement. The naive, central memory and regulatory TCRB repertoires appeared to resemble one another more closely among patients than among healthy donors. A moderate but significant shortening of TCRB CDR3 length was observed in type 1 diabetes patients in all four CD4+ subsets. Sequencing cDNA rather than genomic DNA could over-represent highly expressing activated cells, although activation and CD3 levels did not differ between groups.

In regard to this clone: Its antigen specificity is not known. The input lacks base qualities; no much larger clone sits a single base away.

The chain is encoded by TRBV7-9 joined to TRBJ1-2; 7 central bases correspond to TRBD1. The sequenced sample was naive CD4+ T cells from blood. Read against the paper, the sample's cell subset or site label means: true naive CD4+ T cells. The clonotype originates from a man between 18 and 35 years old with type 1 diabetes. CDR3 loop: CASSYPQGNYGYTF. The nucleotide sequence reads TGTGCCAGCAGCTACCCACAGGGGAACTATGGCTACACCTTC.